Each of the 29 T cell receptor beta chains below was sequenced from the same sample in a study of cytomegalovirus exposure and HLA in healthy donors. The assay was immunoSEQ multiplex PCR, and TCRdb's table has in-frame clones only and misses some. Of about 130,000 clones in the sample, roughly 90% were seen once. The source material was PBMCs. These receptors all stem from a man aged 25-45 years in good health and CMV-seronegative.

V gene TRBV4-3 combines with J gene TRBJ2-7; D uncertain. The CDR3 covers 16 residues. Between the trimmed V and J ends, which lost 1 base and 0 bases, there was a span of 13 bases. CDR1 is LGHNA and CDR2 is YSLEER in the germline V gene. The CDR3 here is CASSQGPTASSYEQYF. The CDR3 nucleotides are TGCGCCAGCAGCCAAGGGCCGACTGCTAGCTCCTACGAGCAGTACTTC.

V and J are TRBV6-5 and TRBJ1-5; the match to TRBD1 covers 9 bases. Trimming took 6 bases from V and 7 from J; bases not matched to a gene: 10. This CDR3 contains 15 residues. Germline loops: CDR1 MNHEY, CDR2 SVGAGI. This CDR3 reads CASSRTGEAGQPQHF. The CDR3 DNA reads TGTGCCAGCAGCCGGACAGGGGAGGCAGGGCAGCCCCAGCATTTT.

The V gene is TRBV9, the J gene TRBJ2-3, with 9 positions matching TRBD1. The ends lost 5 bases at V and 3 bases at J; junction bases unmatched: 10. Germline CDR1 reads SGDLS; CDR2 reads YYNGEE. The CDR3 sequence is 16 residues long. Here the CDR3 reads CASRQGTGPTTDTQYF. The CDR3 nucleotides are TGTGCCAGCAGACAGGGGACAGGGCCGACTACAGATACGCAGTATTTT.

The CDR3 reads CASSSPLTGVHEQYF. CDR3 nucleotides: TGTGCCAGCAGCTCGCCGCTGACAGGGGTACACGAGCAGTACTTC. The genes are TRBV5-6 and TRBJ2-7, with TRBD1 identical over 8 bases. The germline CDR1 and CDR2 sequences are SGHDT and YYEEEE. The CDR3 totals 15 residues. After removal of 3 bases from V and 5 bases from J, the junction contained 10 bases not matched to a gene.

The chain links TRBV7-2 to TRBJ1-1, with 8 bases aligning to TRBD1. CDR1 is SGHTA and CDR2 is FQGNSA in the germline V gene. CDR3 size: 14 residues. V shed 4 bases, J shed 5 bases, and the junction held 6 bases outside the gene matches. The CDR3 sequence is CASSSQGAWTEAFF. Written as DNA, the CDR3 is TGTGCCAGCAGCTCCCAGGGGGCTTGGACTGAAGCTTTCTTT.

This clone was detected only a few times. V is TRBV19 and J is TRBJ1-3, with D uncertain. Trimming left V 11 bases short and J 0 bases short, with 14 bases between. Germline-derived CDR1 and CDR2 are LNHDA and SQIVND (reference sequence). This CDR3 is built from 14 residues. The CDR3 nucleotides read TGTGCCCCCAGAGGGAAGAACTCTGGAAACACCATATATTTT. Translated: CAPRGKNSGNTIYF. The full variable domain, in which reference TRBV19 and TRBJ1-3 provide the parts outside the CDR3, is DGGITQSPKYLFRKEGQNVTLSCEQNLNHDAMYWYRQDPGQGLRLIYYSQIVNDFQKGDIAEGYSVSREKKESFPLTVTSAQKNPTAFYLCAPRGKNSGNTIYFGEGSWLTVV.

J is TRBJ1-3 and V is TRBV27; D perhaps matches TRBD1 (6 bases). V lost 1 base and J lost 4, with 11 bases in between. The CDR3 length is 15 residues. Looked up from germline, CDR1 is MNHEY and CDR2 is SMNVEV (reference sequence). CDR3 nucleotides: TGTGCCAGCAGTTTATTCCGAGGGGGAGGAAACACCATATATTTT. This sequence encodes CASSLFRGGGNTIYF.

The chain couples TRBV27 to TRBJ2-7; D possibly corresponds to TRBD2 (5 bases). The length of the CDR3 is 14 residues. The V end lost 5 bases, the J end lost 2 bases, and 13 bases lay between the germline ends. Germline values: CDR1 MNHEY, CDR2 SMNVEV (reference sequence). The CDR3 bases are TGTGCCAGCAGTCCCCGACGGGGAACCTACGAGCAGTACTTC. Translating it yields CASSPRRGTYEQYF.

The DNA for the CDR3 is TGTGCCAGCCTCCGCAATCAGCCCCAGCATTTT. It is translated as CASLRNQPQHF. This chain joins TRBV28 and TRBJ1-5; D call uncertain. The CDR3 runs to 11 residues. Germline V gene data show CDR1 as MDHEN and CDR2 as SYDVKM. The V and J ends lost 8 bases and 2 bases respectively, with 4 bases between them.

The V and J genes are TRBV7-8 and TRBJ2-2, with D perhaps matching TRBD2 (6 bases). Trimming shortened V by 1 base and J by 3 bases, and 12 bases separated the two germline ends. This CDR3 has 16 residues. Germline V gene lookup returns CDR1 SGHVS and CDR2 FQNEAQ. The DNA for the CDR3 is TGTGCCAGCAGCTTAGTAGGAGGGGCGGACACCGGGGAGCTGTTTTTT. It is translated as CASSLVGGADTGELFF.

The chain carries TRBV27 and TRBJ1-1; 9 nucleotides align to TRBD1. Germline assignment: CDR1 MNHEY and CDR2 SMNVEV (reference sequence). CDR3 length: 14 residues. With 7 bases clipped from V and 0 bases from J, the junction kept 3 bases outside the gene matches. CDR3 sequence (DNA): TGTGCCAGCAAACAGGGGGCGGTGAACACTGAAGCTTTCTTT. It yields the protein CASKQGAVNTEAFF.

The gene calls are TRBV19 and TRBJ1-4; no definite D call. Trimming shortened V by 5 bases and J by 2 bases, and 9 bases separated the two germline ends. Per germline, CDR1 LNHDA and CDR2 SQIVND (reference sequence). This CDR3 spans 14 amino acids. CDR3 sequence (DNA): TGTGCCAGTAGTTTCGGACTGACTAATGAAAAACTGTTTTTT. Its protein product is CASSFGLTNEKLFF.

The chain joins TRBV28 to TRBJ1-2; TRBD1 agrees at 10 bases. V lost 9 bases and J lost 7; bases outside the gene matches: 11. Germline CDR1 MDHEN, CDR2 SYDVKM. CDR3 length: 14 residues. The CDR3: CASKPGQGSAGYTF. The CDR3 bases are TGTGCCAGTAAGCCGGGACAGGGGTCTGCTGGCTACACCTTC.

This clone was seen only a few times. The J gene is TRBJ1-2, the V gene TRBV7-9, with D perhaps TRBD1 (6 bases). The CDR3 runs to 16 residues. CDR1 is SEHNR, CDR2 FQNEAQ, per germline (reference sequence). With 1 base removed from V and 5 bases from J, the gap between germline ends came to 17 bases. The CDR3 region has the DNA TGTGCCAGCAGCTTAGGTTCGGCAGGGGATCATTATGGCTACACCTTC. This gives the protein CASSLGSAGDHYGYTF.

V gene TRBV7-2 combines with J gene TRBJ2-5; 12 nucleotides align to TRBD1. This CDR3 has 16 amino acids. Germline V gene lookup returns CDR1 SGHTA and CDR2 FQGNSA. V shed 4 bases and J 7 bases; nucleotides not matched to a gene: 10. CDR3 DNA: TGTGCCAGCAGCTCGAGGGGACAGGGGGCGGGAGGGACCCAGTACTTC. It encodes CASSSRGQGAGGTQYF.

The genes are TRBV5-4 and TRBJ1-1; D call uncertain. Trimming shortened V by 4 bases and J by 0 bases, and 13 bases separated the two germline ends. CDR3 length: 15 amino acids. Germline CDR1 SGHNT, CDR2 YYREEE (reference sequence). This chain's CDR3 is CASSQGLGMNTEAFF. CDR3 in DNA: TGTGCCAGCAGCCAAGGCTTGGGCATGAACACTGAAGCTTTCTTT.

V gene TRBV9 combines with J gene TRBJ2-7; weak D call: TRBD1 (5 bases). Trimming left V 4 bases short and J 1 base short, with 12 bases between. Germline CDR1 and CDR2: SGDLS and YYNGEE. CDR3 length: 14 amino acids. CDR3 region: CASSPWTKSYEQYF. DNA for the CDR3: TGTGCCAGCAGCCCCTGGACAAAATCCTACGAGCAGTACTTC. Complete variable domain (other parts from reference TRBV9 and TRBJ2-7): DSGVTQTPKHLITATGQRVTLRCSPRSGDLSVYWYQQSLDQGLQFLIQYYNGEERAKGNILERFSAQQFPDLHSELNLSSLELGDSALYFCASSPWTKSYEQYFGPGTRLTVT.

V and J are TRBV28 and TRBJ2-1; 7 bases map to TRBD1. V gave up 6 bases and J gave up 10 bases; unmatched junction bases: 6. This CDR3 has 12 amino acids. Germline loops: CDR1 MDHEN, CDR2 SYDVKM. CDR3 in amino acids: CASSSTGDEQFF. The DNA for the CDR3 is TGTGCCAGCAGCTCCACAGGGGACGAGCAGTTCTTC. Full variable domain (rest looked up from reference TRBV28 and TRBJ2-1): DVKVTQSSRYLVKRTGEKVFLECVQDMDHENMFWYRQDPGLGLRLIYFSYDVKMKEKGDIPEGYSVSREKKERFSLILESASTNQTSMYLCASSSTGDEQFFGPGTRLTVL.

The chain recombines TRBV28 with TRBJ2-7; 9 bases fit TRBD1. From germline, CDR1 is MDHEN and CDR2 SYDVKM. The trim removed 5 bases at V and 3 bases at J, leaving 11 bases unmatched. This CDR3 contains 16 residues. This chain's CDR3 is CASSPDRGTLSYEQYF. CDR3 nucleotides: TGTGCCAGCAGTCCCGACAGGGGGACTTTGAGCTACGAGCAGTACTTC. Variable domain in full (rest from reference TRBV28 and TRBJ2-7): DVKVTQSSRYLVKRTGEKVFLECVQDMDHENMFWYRQDPGLGLRLIYFSYDVKMKEKGDIPEGYSVSREKKERFSLILESASTNQTSMYLCASSPDRGTLSYEQYFGPGTRLTVT.

The chain is built from TRBV5-1 and TRBJ2-1; 7 nucleotides line up with TRBD1. Unmatched junction bases numbered 8, after V lost 2 bases and J lost 15 bases. Germline values: CDR1 SGHRS, CDR2 YFSETQ. The CDR3 has 12 residues. CDR3: CASSFTGEQRFF. Written as DNA, the CDR3 is TGCGCCAGCAGCTTTACAGGGGAGCAGCGGTTCTTC.

The rearrangement links TRBV2 to TRBJ1-2, with 7 nucleotides matching TRBD1. The CDR3 is 13 amino acids. Germline V CDR1 and CDR2: SNHLY, FYNNEI. V trimming: 8 bases; J trimming: 4 bases; junction bases outside the gene matches: 7. For the CDR3, the DNA is TGTGCCAGCCACACAGGGGATGGCTATGGCTACACCTTC. Protein product: CASHTGDGYGYTF.

The chain uses TRBV4-1 and TRBJ1-3; 8 bases match TRBD1. Germline assignment: CDR1 MGHRA and CDR2 YSYEKL. This CDR3 region has 15 residues. V lost 0 bases to trimming and J lost 3 bases; unmatched junction nucleotides: 1. CDR3 protein: CASSQEDRVGNTIYF. In nucleotides, the CDR3 is TGCGCCAGCAGCCAAGAGGACAGGGTTGGAAACACCATATATTTT.

This chain joins TRBV7-9 and TRBJ1-1; no clear D. Trimming shortened V by 5 bases and J by 2 bases, and 6 bases separated the two germline ends. CDR1 is SEHNR and CDR2 is FQNEAQ in the germline V gene (reference sequence). The CDR3 length is 12 residues. CDR3 nucleotide sequence: TGTGCCAGCAGCCCAATTAACACTGAAGCTTTCTTT. Translated, it gives CASSPINTEAFF.

This sequence joins TRBV4-1 and TRBJ2-7; TRBD2 aligns across 14 bases. J lost 7 bases, V lost 1 base, and 3 bases had no gene match. The CDR3 is made up of 15 amino acids. Germline V gene data show CDR1 as MGHRA and CDR2 as YSYEKL. This CDR3 is CASSQGLAGGWEQYF. The CDR3 DNA reads TGCGCCAGCAGCCAAGGACTAGCGGGGGGGTGGGAGCAGTACTTC.

Concerning this clone itself: The same CDR3 arises from other DNA sequences in this sample as well. The chain employs TRBV6-5 and TRBJ1-1, with 7 bases that match TRBD1. From germline, CDR1 is MNHEY and CDR2 SVGAGI. Trimming took 2 bases from V and 0 from J; bases not matched to a gene: 0. The CDR3 loop spans 14 amino acids. CDR3 DNA sequence: TGTGCCAGCAGTTACGGACAGGTGAACACTGAAGCTTTCTTT. Amino acids: CASSYGQVNTEAFF.

The V and J genes are TRBV10-3 and TRBJ2-5; 8 nucleotides align to TRBD1. V lost 3 bases and J lost 2; bases outside the gene matches: 5. The CDR3 covers 15 residues. The germline CDR1 and CDR2 sequences are ENHRY and SYGVKD. For the CDR3, the DNA is TGTGCCATCAGTGAAGAGGACAGGGCACAAGAGACCCAGTACTTC. Amino acid sequence: CAISEEDRAQETQYF.

The chain couples TRBV4-2 to TRBJ2-5; D might be TRBD1 (6 bases). Germline values: CDR1 LGHNA, CDR2 YNFKEQ. The CDR3 spans 15 residues. The V and J ends lost 1 base and 7 bases respectively, with 16 bases between them. The CDR3 spells CASSQGTGHALTQYF. The CDR3 nucleotides read TGTGCCAGCAGCCAAGGGACGGGACACGCTTTGACCCAGTACTTC.

CDR3 bases: TGTGCCAGTAGTATAGATAGGAGAGCTAGCGGATTCTACAATGAGCAGTTCTTC. Amino acid sequence: CASSIDRRASGFYNEQFF. V usage is TRBV19 and J usage is TRBJ2-1; 7 bases line up with TRBD2. This CDR3 comprises 18 residues. The V gene end was trimmed by 0 bases and the J gene end by 3 bases; junction bases not matched to a gene: 11. Germline CDR1 LNHDA, CDR2 SQIVND (reference sequence).

This chain connects TRBV28 to TRBJ1-2; D may be TRBD1 (5 bases). Germline V lookup: CDR1 MDHEN, CDR2 SYDVKM. Trimming pared 6 bases from V and 4 bases from J, leaving 12 bases between. The length of the CDR3 is 13 residues. The CDR3 protein is CASSPGGSYGYTF. The CDR3 DNA reads TGTGCCAGCAGCCCCGGGGGGAGCTATGGCTACACCTTC.